These 29 T cell receptor beta chains originate from one sample sequenced in a study of blood T cell repertoires in COVID-19. Here immunoSEQ multiplex PCR was the method, and the copy in TCRdb shows in-frame clones only, minus some. The data show roughly 100,000 clones, roughly 87% seen once. Material: peripheral blood. The source of these receptors is a man aged 45-65 years with active COVID-19.

The chain uses TRBV5-6 and TRBJ2-7, with 10 positions matching TRBD2. The V gene end was trimmed by 7 bases and the J gene end by 4 bases; junction bases not matched to a gene: 8. The CDR3 consists of 14 residues. Germline CDR1 and CDR2: SGHDT and YYEEEE. The CDR3 coding sequence is TGTGCCAGCCGTCTAAGCGGGGGGGCTTACGAGCAGTACTTC. This codes for CASRLSGGAYEQYF.

The CDR3 sequence: CASSLGQGAGYGYTF. The CDR3 DNA sequence: TGTGCCAGCAGCTTGGGGCAGGGGGCAGGGTATGGCTACACCTTC. The chain employs TRBV5-4 and TRBJ1-2; 8 nucleotides agree with TRBD1. In germline, CDR1 is SGHNT, CDR2 YYREEE (reference sequence). Trimming cost V 0 bases and J 5 bases; bases outside gene matches: 6. The CDR3 runs 15 residues.

J is TRBJ1-5 and V is TRBV5-5, with TRBD1 as a possible D gene (6 bases). V was trimmed by 4 bases and J by 3 bases, leaving 11 bases between them. Germline values: CDR1 SGHKS, CDR2 YYEKEE (reference sequence). The CDR3 has 14 residues. The CDR3 region has the DNA TGTGCCAGCAGCCAAACAGGGATCAATCAGCCCCAGCATTTT. It specifies CASSQTGINQPQHF.

The rearrangement joins TRBV2 to TRBJ1-1; D is ambiguous. Per germline, CDR1 SNHLY and CDR2 FYNNEI. The CDR3 contains 15 residues. V was cut by 3 bases and J by 0 bases, with 11 bases left in between. Here the CDR3 reads CASSEGSHMNTEAFF. As DNA, the CDR3 is TGTGCCAGCAGTGAGGGGAGTCACATGAACACTGAAGCTTTCTTT.

The chain uses TRBV6-5 and TRBJ2-2; perhaps TRBD2 as D (6 bases). V lost 8 bases and J lost 4, with 17 bases in between. In germline, CDR1 is MNHEY, CDR2 SVGAGI. The CDR3 is 15 amino acids. In DNA form, the CDR3 reads TGTGCCAGCGGCCGGGACTGGAAAGCCACCGGGGAGCTGTTTTTT. Protein: CASGRDWKATGELFF.

The CDR3: CASTPGGSEQFF. CDR3 in DNA: TGTGCCAGCACCCCGGGGGGTTCTGAGCAGTTCTTC. V is TRBV2 and J is TRBJ2-1; 7 nucleotides agree with TRBD2. V trimming: 7 bases; J trimming: 9 bases; junction bases outside the gene matches: 6. Germline values: CDR1 SNHLY, CDR2 FYNNEI. The CDR3 spans 12 residues.

The rearrangement uses TRBV18 and TRBJ2-7; D is perhaps TRBD2 (5 bases). Trimming took 6 bases from V and 5 from J, leaving 8 bases between them. This CDR3 spans 11 amino acids. Germline assignment: CDR1 KGHSH and CDR2 LQKENI. CDR3 sequence (DNA): TGTGCCAGCTCCCGGGGAAACGAGCAGTACTTC. Its translation is CASSRGNEQYF.

The chain couples TRBV13 to TRBJ2-1; TRBD1 agrees at 7 bases. With V trimmed by 7 bases and J by 10 bases, 10 bases remained unmatched. The germline CDR1 and CDR2 sequences are PRHDT and FYEKMQ (reference sequence). CDR3 length equals 13 residues. The CDR3 nucleotides are TGTGCCAGCAACCCCGACAGGGCCATCGAGCAGTTCTTC. This sequence encodes CASNPDRAIEQFF. Using reference TRBV13 and TRBJ2-1 for the parts outside the CDR3, the full variable domain is AAGVIQSPRHLIKEKRETATLKCYPIPRHDTVYWYQQGPGQDPQFLISFYEKMQSDKGSIPDRFSAQQFSDYHSELNMSSLELGDSALYFCASNPDRAIEQFFGPGTRLTVL.

The chain has TRBV9 and TRBJ2-1; TRBD2 agrees at 12 bases. The germline V gene has CDR1 SGDLS and CDR2 YYNGEE. Trimming took 4 bases from V and 7 from J; bases not matched to a gene: 9. This CDR3 has 16 amino acids. The CDR3 region has the DNA TGTGCCAGCAGCTCTCGGACTAGCGGGGTGAGGAATGAGCAGTTCTTC. Encoded protein: CASSSRTSGVRNEQFF.

The chain has TRBV7-9 and TRBJ2-5; D might be TRBD2 (5 bases). Germline V gene data show CDR1 as SEHNR and CDR2 as FQNEAQ (reference sequence). Trimming stripped 1 base from V and 4 bases from J, with 13 bases between. The CDR3 has 15 amino acids. The CDR3 reads CASSLELDRIETQYF. For the CDR3, the DNA is TGTGCCAGCAGCTTAGAACTAGATAGAATAGAGACCCAGTACTTC.

This clone has only one observation. This sequence joins TRBV6-4 and TRBJ1-2; 8 bases agree with TRBD1. This CDR3 is 16 amino acids long. V lost 4 bases and J lost 5; bases outside the gene matches: 12. CDR1 is MRHNA and CDR2 is SNTAGT in the germline V gene. The DNA for the CDR3 is TGTGCCAGCAGTGCCGGACAGGGCCCTTTGATATATGGCTACACCTTC. This encodes CASSAGQGPLIYGYTF.

The chain recombines TRBV29-1 with TRBJ2-5; tentatively, D is TRBD2 (6 bases). Germline CDR1 and CDR2: SQVTM and ANQGSEA. V dropped 6 bases and J dropped 3 bases, with 17 bases sitting between them. The CDR3 has 14 residues. The CDR3 bases are TGCAGCGTCGGCACCGGGACTCATGAAGAGACCCAGTACTTC. This encodes CSVGTGTHEETQYF.

V usage is TRBV7-7 and J usage is TRBJ1-5; D might be TRBD1 (5 bases). Between the trimmed V and J ends, which lost 6 bases and 1 base, there was a span of 13 bases. This CDR3 has 15 amino acids. Germline V gene lookup returns CDR1 SSHAT and CDR2 FNYEAQ (reference sequence). CDR3 DNA sequence: TGTGCCAGCAGTCTACACTCAGGGAGCAATCAGCCCCAGCATTTT. It encodes CASSLHSGSNQPQHF.

The chain combines TRBV19 with TRBJ2-2; D unclear. This CDR3 has 16 amino acids. Per germline, CDR1 LNHDA and CDR2 SQIVND (reference sequence). Trimming cost V 2 bases and J 6 bases, with 16 bases left between them. The CDR3 is CASSITAPYLAGELFF. CDR3 DNA: TGTGCCAGTAGTATAACCGCCCCCTACTTGGCCGGGGAGCTGTTTTTT.

The rearrangement uses TRBV9 and TRBJ2-3; maybe TRBD1 (6 bases). The germline CDR1 and CDR2 sequences are SGDLS and YYNGEE. The V end was cut by 3 bases, the J end by 2 bases, with 7 bases between. The CDR3 runs to 13 residues. CDR3: CASSDRATDTQYF. The CDR3 DNA reads TGTGCCAGCAGCGACAGGGCCACAGATACGCAGTATTTT.

The chain carries TRBV28 and TRBJ2-7; D gene uncertain. V lost 2 bases, J lost 2 bases, and 7 bases lay in between. The V gene's germline CDR1 is MDHEN and CDR2 SYDVKM. The CDR3 is 13 amino acids. DNA of the CDR3: TGTGCCAGCAGTTTAGAAGCTGCCTACGAGCAGTACTTC. Translating gives CASSLEAAYEQYF.

The V call is TRBV11-2, the J call TRBJ2-5, with TRBD2 matching over 7 bases. CDR3 size: 14 residues. Germline lookup yields CDR1 SGHAT and CDR2 FQNNGV. Trimming removed 5 bases from V and 5 bases from J; junction bases left unmatched: 8. The CDR3 sequence is CASSRRLAGETQYF. CDR3 DNA sequence: TGTGCCAGCAGCCGCAGACTAGCTGGGGAGACCCAGTACTTC.

This clone was seen a handful of times. The chain couples TRBV29-1 to TRBJ2-6; D call uncertain. This CDR3 has 12 amino acids. Germline CDR1 SQVTM, CDR2 ANQGSEA. With 5 bases removed from V and 2 bases from J, the gap between germline ends came to 4 bases. This CDR3 is CSVQAGANVLTF. CDR3 in DNA: TGCAGCGTTCAGGCTGGGGCCAACGTCCTGACTTTC.

V gene TRBV30 combines with J gene TRBJ2-7, with D possibly TRBD2 on 6 matching bases. The length of the CDR3 is 13 residues. Trimming shortened V by 0 bases and J by 6 bases, and 12 bases separated the two germline ends. CDR1 and CDR2 from the germline V gene are GTSNPN and SVGIG (reference sequence). DNA for the CDR3: TGTGCCTGGAGTGTGGGACTCCTTTCCGAGCAGTACTTC. Protein: CAWSVGLLSEQYF.

The chain links TRBV11-2 to TRBJ2-1; D ambiguous. Deletions cut 8 bases from V and 9 bases from J, with 14 bases between. The CDR3 runs 12 residues. Germline-derived CDR1 and CDR2 are SGHAT and FQNNGV. CDR3 residues: CASGVRLGEQFF. The CDR3 DNA reads as TGTGCCAGCGGAGTCCGGTTGGGTGAGCAGTTCTTC.

The CDR3 protein is CATSGVRSYEQYF. The CDR3 DNA sequence: TGTGCCACCAGTGGCGTCAGGTCCTACGAGCAGTACTTC. The chain couples TRBV24-1 to TRBJ2-7; D remains ambiguous. Trimming shortened V by 5 bases and J by 1 base, and 8 bases separated the two germline ends. The CDR3 consists of 13 residues. Looked up from germline, CDR1 is KGHDR and CDR2 is SFDVKD.

Worth noting for this clone: Other DNA sequences in this sample translate to the same CDR3. V and J are TRBV5-5 and TRBJ1-3; 7 positions match TRBD1. CDR3 length: 15 residues. Germline V lookup: CDR1 SGHKS, CDR2 YYEKEE (reference sequence). With 4 bases clipped from V and 0 bases from J, the junction kept 4 bases outside the gene matches. The CDR3 loop reads CASSPGTVSGNTIYF. The CDR3 nucleotides are TGTGCCAGCAGCCCGGGGACAGTCTCTGGAAACACCATATATTTT.

This clone has only a few counts. Other DNA sequences from this sample encode an identical CDR3 as well. The rearrangement uses TRBV6-5 and TRBJ1-5; tentatively, D is TRBD1 (6 bases). V was trimmed by 6 bases and J by 4 bases, leaving 10 bases between them. Germline CDR1 MNHEY, CDR2 SVGAGI. CDR3 length equals 13 residues. In DNA, the CDR3 is TGTGCCAGCAGCGGACAGCAGAATCAGCCCCAGCATTTT. This encodes CASSGQQNQPQHF.

As concerns this clone: Mismatch with germline at one junction end may stem from a read error. The chain uses TRBV5-4 and TRBJ1-1; no firm D call. The V gene's germline CDR1 is SGHNT and CDR2 YYREEE (reference sequence). The CDR3 is 14 amino acids. CDR3 bases: TGTGCCAGCAGATTGGACTCCCGTTCCACTGAAGCTTTCTTT. It is translated as CASRLDSRSTEAFF.

The chain links TRBV5-1 to TRBJ1-1, with a possible D match to TRBD1 (6 bases). The CDR3 runs 18 residues. Germline CDR1 and CDR2: SGHRS and YFSETQ. V dropped 6 bases and J dropped 0 bases, with 24 bases sitting between them. The CDR3 DNA follows: TGCGCCAGCACCTTTCGCCAACCTCGGGCAGGGGTGAACACTGAAGCTTTCTTT. Protein: CASTFRQPRAGVNTEAFF.

This chain uses TRBV7-8 with TRBJ1-4; no clear D gene. V was trimmed by 1 base and J by 4 bases, leaving 10 bases between them. This CDR3 comprises 15 residues. Per the germline V gene, CDR1 is SGHVS and CDR2 is FQNEAQ. The CDR3 region is CASSLEIQFNEKLFF. The CDR3 bases are TGTGCCAGCAGCTTAGAAATACAGTTTAATGAAAAACTGTTTTTT. The variable domain in full, with the rest retrieved from reference TRBV7-8 and TRBJ1-4, is GAGVSQSPRYKVAKRGQDVALRCDPISGHVSLFWYQQALGQGPEFLTYFQNEAQLDKSGLPSDRFFAERPEGSVSTLKIQRTQQEDSAVYLCASSLEIQFNEKLFFGSGTQLSVL.

This chain uses TRBV7-2 with TRBJ2-7; D is possibly TRBD2 (5 bases). CDR1 SGHTA and CDR2 FQGNSA come from the germline V gene. CDR3 length: 13 residues. Between the trimmed V and J ends, which lost 4 bases and 2 bases, there was a span of 9 bases. The CDR3 region has the DNA TGTGCCAGCAGCTCGGGATCTACCTACGAGCAGTACTTC. This sequence encodes CASSSGSTYEQYF.

The chain uses TRBV6-6 and TRBJ1-3; D is possibly TRBD1 (6 bases). CDR1 is MNHNY and CDR2 is SVGAGI in the germline V gene (reference sequence). Deletions cut 4 bases from V and 4 bases from J, with 17 bases between. The CDR3 length is 16 residues. CDR3: CASSSPGVGKGNTIYF. The CDR3 nucleotides are TGTGCCAGCAGTTCCCCAGGGGTGGGGAAGGGAAACACCATATATTTT.

The chain couples TRBV4-3 to TRBJ1-4, with D possibly TRBD1 on 6 matching bases. The ends were cut back, 0 bases at V and 7 bases at J, with 12 bases in the middle. Germline lookup yields CDR1 LGHNA and CDR2 YSLEER. The CDR3 loop spans 15 amino acids. The CDR3 is CASSQEGAKSEKLFF. The CDR3, as DNA: TGCGCCAGCAGCCAAGAGGGGGCTAAGAGTGAAAAACTGTTTTTT.